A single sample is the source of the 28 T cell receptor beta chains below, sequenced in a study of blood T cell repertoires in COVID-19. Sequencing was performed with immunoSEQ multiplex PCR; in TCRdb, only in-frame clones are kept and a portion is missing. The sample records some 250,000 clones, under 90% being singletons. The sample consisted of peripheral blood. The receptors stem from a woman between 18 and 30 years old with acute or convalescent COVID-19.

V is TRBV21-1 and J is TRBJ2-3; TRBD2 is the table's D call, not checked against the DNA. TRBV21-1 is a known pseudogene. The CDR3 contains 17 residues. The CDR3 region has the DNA TGTGCCAGCAGCAGGACTAGCGGGAGAGGAGGCACAGATACGCAGTATTTT. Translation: CASSRTSGRGGTDTQYF.

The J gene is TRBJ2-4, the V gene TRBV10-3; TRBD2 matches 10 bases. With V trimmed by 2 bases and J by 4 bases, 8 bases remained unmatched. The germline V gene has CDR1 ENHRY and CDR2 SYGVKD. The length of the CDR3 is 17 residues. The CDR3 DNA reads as TGTGCCATCAGTGAGGTCCCTCGGACTAGCGGAAAAAACATTCAGTACTTC. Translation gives CAISEVPRTSGKNIQYF.

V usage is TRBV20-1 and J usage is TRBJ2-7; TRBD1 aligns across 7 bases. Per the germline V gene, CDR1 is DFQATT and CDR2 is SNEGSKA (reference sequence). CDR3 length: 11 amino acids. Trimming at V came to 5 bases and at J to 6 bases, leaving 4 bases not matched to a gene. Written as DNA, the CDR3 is TGCAGTGCTCAAACAGGGGCCGAGCAGTACTTC. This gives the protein CSAQTGAEQYF.

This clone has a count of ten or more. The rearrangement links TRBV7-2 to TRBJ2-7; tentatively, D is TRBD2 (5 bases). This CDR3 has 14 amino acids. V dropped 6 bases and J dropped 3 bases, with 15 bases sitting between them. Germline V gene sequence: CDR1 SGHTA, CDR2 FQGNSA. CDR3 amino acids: CASRPAAGIYEQYF. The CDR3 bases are TGTGCCAGCAGACCAGCGGCCGGAATCTACGAGCAGTACTTC.

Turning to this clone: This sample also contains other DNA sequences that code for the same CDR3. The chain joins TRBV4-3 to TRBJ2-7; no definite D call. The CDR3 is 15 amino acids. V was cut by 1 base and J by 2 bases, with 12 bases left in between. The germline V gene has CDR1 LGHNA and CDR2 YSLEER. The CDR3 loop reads CASSQGLAATYEQYF. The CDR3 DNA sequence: TGCGCCAGCAGCCAAGGTTTGGCGGCCACCTACGAGCAGTACTTC.

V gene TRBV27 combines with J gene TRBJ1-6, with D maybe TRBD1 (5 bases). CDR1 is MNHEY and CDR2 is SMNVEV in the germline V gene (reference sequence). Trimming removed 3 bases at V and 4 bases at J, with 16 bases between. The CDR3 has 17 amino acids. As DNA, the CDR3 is TGTGCCAGCAGTTTTTCCGGGGGTTCGGGATATAATTCACCCCTCCACTTT. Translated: CASSFSGGSGYNSPLHF.

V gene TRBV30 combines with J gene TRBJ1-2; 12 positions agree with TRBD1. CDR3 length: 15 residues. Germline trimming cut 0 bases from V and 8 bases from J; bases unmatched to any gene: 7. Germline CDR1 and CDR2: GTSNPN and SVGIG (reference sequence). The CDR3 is CAWSVVGQGARGYTF. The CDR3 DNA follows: TGTGCCTGGAGTGTAGTGGGACAGGGGGCGCGAGGCTACACCTTC.

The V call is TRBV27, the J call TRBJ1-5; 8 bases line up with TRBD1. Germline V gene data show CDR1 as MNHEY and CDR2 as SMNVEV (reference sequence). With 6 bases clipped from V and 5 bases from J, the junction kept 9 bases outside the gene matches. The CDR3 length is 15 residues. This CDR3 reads CASRRDQGADQPQHF. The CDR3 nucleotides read TGTGCCAGCAGGAGGGATCAGGGGGCAGATCAGCCCCAGCATTTT.

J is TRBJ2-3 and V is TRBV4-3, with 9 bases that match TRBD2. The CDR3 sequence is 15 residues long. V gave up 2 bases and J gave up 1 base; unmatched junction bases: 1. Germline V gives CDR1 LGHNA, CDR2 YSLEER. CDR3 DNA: TGCGCCAGCAGCCAAAGGACTAGCGGCACAGATACGCAGTATTTT. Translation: CASSQRTSGTDTQYF.

The CDR3 loop is CSASPAGALTYEQYF. The CDR3 bases are TGCAGTGCTAGTCCCGCGGGGGCCCTGACCTACGAGCAGTACTTC. The chain joins TRBV20-1 to TRBJ2-7, with D possibly matching TRBD2 (7 bases). This CDR3 contains 15 residues. Germline CDR1 is DFQATT and CDR2 is SNEGSKA (reference sequence). Trimming cost V 3 bases and J 2 bases, with 17 bases left between them.

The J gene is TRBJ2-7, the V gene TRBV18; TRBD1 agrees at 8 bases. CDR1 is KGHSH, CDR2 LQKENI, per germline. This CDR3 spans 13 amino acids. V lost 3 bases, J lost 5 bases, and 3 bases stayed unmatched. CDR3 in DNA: TGTGCCAGCTCACCCCTGGACAGGGACGAGCAGTACTTC. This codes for CASSPLDRDEQYF.

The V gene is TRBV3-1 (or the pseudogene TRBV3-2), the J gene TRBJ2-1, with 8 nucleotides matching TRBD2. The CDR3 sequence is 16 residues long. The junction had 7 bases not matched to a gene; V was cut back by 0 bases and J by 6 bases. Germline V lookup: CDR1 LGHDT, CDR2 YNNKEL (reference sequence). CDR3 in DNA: TGTGCCAGCAGCCAAGATATCGGGACTAGGTTCAATGAGCAGTTCTTC. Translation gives CASSQDIGTRFNEQFF.

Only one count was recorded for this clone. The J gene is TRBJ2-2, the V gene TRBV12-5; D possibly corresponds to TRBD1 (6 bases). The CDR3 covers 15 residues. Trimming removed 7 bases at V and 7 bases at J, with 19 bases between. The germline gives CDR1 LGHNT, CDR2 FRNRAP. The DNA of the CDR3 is TGTGCTAGTGCTAAAGAGGGGGATATCGGCGGGGAGCTGTTTTTT. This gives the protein CASAKEGDIGGELFF.

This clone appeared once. The CDR3 loop reads CASSWDYLYEQYF. As DNA, the CDR3 is TGTGCCAGCAGCTGGGACTATCTATACGAGCAGTACTTC. The chain joins TRBV6-5 to TRBJ2-7, with 7 bases fitting TRBD2. V was pared by 6 bases and J by 4 bases, with 6 bases of the junction left unmatched. The CDR3 has 13 residues. Per the germline V gene, CDR1 is MNHEY and CDR2 is SVGAGI.

This CDR3 is CASSYSTSGTGELFF. The CDR3 bases are TGTGCCAGCAGTTACTCGACTAGCGGCACCGGGGAGCTGTTTTTT. The rearrangement joins TRBV6-2 or TRBV6-3 to TRBJ2-2, with TRBD2 identical over 9 bases. CDR1 and CDR2 from the germline V gene are MNHEY and SVGEGT. The V gene end was trimmed by 0 bases and the J gene end by 4 bases; junction bases not matched to a gene: 0. The CDR3 runs to 15 residues.

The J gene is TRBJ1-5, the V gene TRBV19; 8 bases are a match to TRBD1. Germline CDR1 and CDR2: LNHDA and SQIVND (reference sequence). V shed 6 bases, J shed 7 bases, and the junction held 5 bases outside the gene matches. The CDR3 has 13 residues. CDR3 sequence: CASRGQVGQPQHF. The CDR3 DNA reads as TGTGCCAGTAGGGGACAGGTAGGGCAGCCCCAGCATTTT.

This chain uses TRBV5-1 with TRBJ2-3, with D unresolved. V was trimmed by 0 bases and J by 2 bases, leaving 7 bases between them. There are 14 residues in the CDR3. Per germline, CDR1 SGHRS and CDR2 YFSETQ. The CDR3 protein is CASSLELSTDTQYF. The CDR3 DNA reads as TGCGCCAGCAGCTTGGAGCTTTCCACAGATACGCAGTATTTT.

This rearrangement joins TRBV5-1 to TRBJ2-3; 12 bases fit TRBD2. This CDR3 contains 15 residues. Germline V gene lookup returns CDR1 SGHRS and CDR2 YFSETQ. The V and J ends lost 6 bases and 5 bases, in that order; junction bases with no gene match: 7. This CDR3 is CASKRTSGTRDTQYF. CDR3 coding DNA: TGCGCCAGCAAACGGACTAGCGGGACTAGAGATACGCAGTATTTT.

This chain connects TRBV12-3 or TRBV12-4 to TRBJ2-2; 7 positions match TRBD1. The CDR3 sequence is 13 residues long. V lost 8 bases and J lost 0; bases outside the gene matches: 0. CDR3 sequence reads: CASGQANTGELFF. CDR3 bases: TGTGCCAGCGGACAGGCGAACACCGGGGAGCTGTTTTTT.

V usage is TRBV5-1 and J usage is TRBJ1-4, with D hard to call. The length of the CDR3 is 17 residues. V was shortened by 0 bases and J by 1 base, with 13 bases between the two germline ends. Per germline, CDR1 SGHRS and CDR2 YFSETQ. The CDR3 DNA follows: TGCGCCAGCAGCTTGGCCGCGAGAAGGAGAACTAATGAAAAACTGTTTTTT. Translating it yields CASSLAARRRTNEKLFF. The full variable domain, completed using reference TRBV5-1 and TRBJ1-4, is KAGVTQTPRYLIKTRGQQVTLSCSPISGHRSVSWYQQTPGQGLQFLFEYFSETQRNKGNFPGRFSGRQFSNSRSEMNVSTLELGDSALYLCASSLAARRRTNEKLFFGSGTQLSVL.

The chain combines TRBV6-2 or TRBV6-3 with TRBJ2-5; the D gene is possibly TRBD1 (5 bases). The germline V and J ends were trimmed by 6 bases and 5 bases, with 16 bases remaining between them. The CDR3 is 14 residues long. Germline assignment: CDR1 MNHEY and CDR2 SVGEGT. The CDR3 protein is CASSPGHSRETQYF. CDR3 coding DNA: TGTGCCAGCAGCCCTGGACACTCTCGGGAGACCCAGTACTTC.

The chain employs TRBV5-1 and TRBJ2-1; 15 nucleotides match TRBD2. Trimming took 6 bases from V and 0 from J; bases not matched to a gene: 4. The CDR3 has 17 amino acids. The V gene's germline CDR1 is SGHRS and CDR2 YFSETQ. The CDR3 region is CASTGTSGRHSYNEQFF. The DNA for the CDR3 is TGCGCCAGCACCGGGACTAGCGGGAGGCACTCCTACAATGAGCAGTTCTTC.

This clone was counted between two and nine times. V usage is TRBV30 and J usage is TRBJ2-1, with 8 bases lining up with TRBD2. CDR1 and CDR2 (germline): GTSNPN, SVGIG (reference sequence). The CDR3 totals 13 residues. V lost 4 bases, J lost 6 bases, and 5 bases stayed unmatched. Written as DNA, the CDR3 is TGTGCCTGGACAACGGGAGGGGGCAATGAGCAGTTCTTC. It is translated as CAWTTGGGNEQFF.

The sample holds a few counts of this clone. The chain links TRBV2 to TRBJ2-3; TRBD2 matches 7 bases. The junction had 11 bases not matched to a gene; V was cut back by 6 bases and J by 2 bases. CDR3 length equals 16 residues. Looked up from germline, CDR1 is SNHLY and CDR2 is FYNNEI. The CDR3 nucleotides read TGTGCCAGCAGGGCGACTAGGAGCGGGATCACAGATACGCAGTATTTT. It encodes CASRATRSGITDTQYF.

CDR3 in DNA: TGTGCCAGCAGCAGCCTGACGGGGGAGACCCAGTACTTC. Translation gives CASSSLTGETQYF. The V call is TRBV6-5, the J call TRBJ2-5; tentatively, D is TRBD2 (5 bases). This CDR3 spans 13 amino acids. Looked up from germline, CDR1 is MNHEY and CDR2 is SVGAGI. Deletions cut 6 bases from V and 5 bases from J, with 13 bases between.

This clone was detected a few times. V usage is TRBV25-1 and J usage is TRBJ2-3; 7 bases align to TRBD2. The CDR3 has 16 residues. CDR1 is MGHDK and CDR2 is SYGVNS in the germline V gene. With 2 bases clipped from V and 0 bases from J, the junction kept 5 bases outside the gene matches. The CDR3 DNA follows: TGTGCCAGCAGTGAAGGGATTAGCGGGAGCACAGATACGCAGTATTTT. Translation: CASSEGISGSTDTQYF.

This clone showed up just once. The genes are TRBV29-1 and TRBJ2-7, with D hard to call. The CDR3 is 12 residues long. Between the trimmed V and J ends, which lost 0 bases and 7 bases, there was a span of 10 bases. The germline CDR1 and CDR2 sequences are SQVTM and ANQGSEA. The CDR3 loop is CSVEDLESEQYF. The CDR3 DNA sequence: TGCAGCGTTGAAGATCTCGAGAGTGAGCAGTACTTC.

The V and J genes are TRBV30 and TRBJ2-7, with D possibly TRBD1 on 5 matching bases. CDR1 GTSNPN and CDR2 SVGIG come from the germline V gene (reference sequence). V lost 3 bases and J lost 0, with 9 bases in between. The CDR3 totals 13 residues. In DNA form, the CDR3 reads TGTGCCTGGAGAGGGGAAACCTCCTACGAGCAGTACTTC. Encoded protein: CAWRGETSYEQYF.